Sequencing of this TCR beta chain was carried out in a study of CD8+ T cells in alopecia areata. About the research overall: Administration of oral tofacitinib to treated patients was at 5 to 10 mg twice daily.

Treatment noted: oral pan-JAK inhibitor, 5-10 mg twice daily. From PBMCs, CD4+ and CD8+ T cells were sorted. Findings and caveats of the study: Resident alphabeta T cells of normal skin are also sequenced in scalp samples. Especially in alopecia totalis/universalis, lesional scalp showed greater clonality than normal scalp did.

Isolated RNA was reverse transcribed into cDNA used as the sequencing template. Libraries were prepared by immunoSEQ multiplex PCR; TCRdb keeps only in-frame clonotypes and omits some of them. The repertoire includes under 150,000 clones, less than 70% of them detected once, and around 3.4% sits in the top ten. Notes on this clone: What it binds is not known.

Looked up from germline, CDR1 is LNHDA and CDR2 is SQIVND (reference sequence). This CDR3 region has 15 residues. The V gene end was trimmed by 6 bases and the J gene end by 2 bases; junction bases not matched to a gene: 9. The TCR was taken from a human donor with alopecia areata. Sequenced material: CD4+ T cells sorted from blood, taken at week 24, from a patient treated with tofacitinib. The J gene is TRBJ2-7, the V gene TRBV19; 8 bases align to TRBD1. CDR3 in DNA: TGTGCCAGTAGAGATCCGGGGACAGGACCCTACGAGCAGTACTTC. It yields the protein CASRDPGTGPYEQYF.